This TCR beta chain was sequenced for a study of blood T cells in healthy people across ages. Alongside a J-beta primer mix, a sample-barcoded 5' primer served in a second PCR lasting about 6 to 11 cycles. TCRdb used MiXCR to reprocess the 5' RACE reads, holding one entry per CDR3 protein. The sample lists some 1.8 million distinct CDR3 sequences; about two fifths were seen once. This CDR3 is built from 16 residues. Germline V CDR1 and CDR2: DFQATT, SNEGSKA (reference sequence). Trimming left V 0 bases short and J 0 bases short, with 9 bases between. This clonotype was observed a few times. Sequenced input: blood. This chain joins TRBV20-1 and TRBJ1-6; D remains unclear. The sequence was collected from a human donor in good health. CDR3 DNA: TGCAGTGCTAGAGAGGGAATCAGCTCCTATAATTCACCCCTCCACTTT. It is translated as CSAREGISSYNSPLHF.